The next 16 T cell receptor beta chains were all read from a single sample in a study of cytomegalovirus exposure and HLA in healthy donors. PCR amplification relied on 60 Vbeta primers (plus 13 Jbeta primers). Some clones are missing from TCRdb's copy, which holds only in-frame ones; the method was immunoSEQ multiplex PCR. Of approximately 160,000 clones detected, 68% appear once; the ten largest clones hold about 2.9%. The sequenced sample was PBMCs. These receptors were obtained from a woman aged 40 to 50 in good health and CMV-seropositive.

A word on this clone: Compared with germline, one end of the junction differs, possibly owing to a read error. The V gene is TRBV6-5, the J gene TRBJ1-6, with TRBD1 matching 10 bases. Germline V lookup: CDR1 MNHEY, CDR2 SVGAGI. The CDR3 totals 15 residues. The CDR3 DNA is TGTGCCAGCACCCGGACAGGGGGTTACAATTCACCCCTCAACTTT. It is translated as CASTRTGGYNSPLNF.

CDR3 in DNA: TGTGCCAGCGTTACAGGTTACACCGGGGAGCTGTTTTTT. It is translated as CASVTGYTGELFF. The chain links TRBV28 to TRBJ2-2; D is possibly TRBD1 (5 bases). Germline loops: CDR1 MDHEN, CDR2 SYDVKM. V was pared by 8 bases and J by 3 bases, with 10 bases between. The CDR3 consists of 13 residues.

The V and J genes are TRBV5-1 and TRBJ2-5; 8 nucleotides line up with TRBD2. Germline V CDR1 and CDR2: SGHRS, YFSETQ. Trimming at V came to 6 bases and at J to 5 bases, leaving 9 bases not matched to a gene. This CDR3 has 14 residues. CDR3 sequence reads: CASTDRGGMETQYF. CDR3 sequence (DNA): TGCGCCAGCACCGATCGGGGGGGCATGGAGACCCAGTACTTC.

V and J are TRBV6-4 and TRBJ2-3; 10 bases line up with TRBD1. The CDR3 runs to 14 residues. V gave up 10 bases and J gave up 0 bases; unmatched junction bases: 4. The germline gives CDR1 MRHNA, CDR2 SNTAGT. CDR3 sequence reads: CATGQGESTDTQYF. The CDR3 DNA reads as TGTGCCACCGGACAGGGGGAGAGCACAGATACGCAGTATTTT.

This clone appeared a few times. The chain has TRBV18 and TRBJ2-3, with TRBD1 matching 9 bases. CDR1 KGHSH and CDR2 LQKENI come from the germline V gene. Trimming removed 5 bases from V and 6 bases from J; junction bases left unmatched: 9. This CDR3 has 15 residues. In nucleotides, the CDR3 is TGTGCCAGCTCAGAACGGACAGGGGTTTCTGATACGCAGTATTTT. Encoded protein: CASSERTGVSDTQYF. The full variable domain, in which reference TRBV18 and TRBJ2-3 provide the parts outside the CDR3, is NAGVMQNPRHLVRRRGQEARLRCSPMKGHSHVYWYRQLPEEGLKFMVYLQKENIIDESGMPKERFSAEFPKEGPSILRIQQVVRGDSAAYFCASSERTGVSDTQYFGPGTRLTVL.

Here the CDR3 DNA reads TGTGCCAGCAGCCTTCAAAGGGAGATGACAGGGTATAATGGCTACACCTTC. This gives the protein CASSLQREMTGYNGYTF. This sequence joins TRBV9 and TRBJ1-2; the match to TRBD1 covers 7 bases. The CDR3 loop spans 17 amino acids. The germline gives CDR1 SGDLS, CDR2 YYNGEE. V shed 4 bases and J 6 bases; nucleotides not matched to a gene: 18.

The chain has TRBV7-9 and TRBJ1-1; tentatively, D is TRBD1 (5 bases). Trimming took 0 bases from V and 7 from J, leaving 9 bases between them. Germline CDR1 and CDR2: SEHNR and FQNEAQ (reference sequence). The length of the CDR3 is 13 residues. CDR3 sequence (DNA): TGTGCCAGCAGCTTAGCCCCGACAGATGAAGCTTTCTTT. Translated, it gives CASSLAPTDEAFF. Supplemented by reference TRBV7-9 and TRBJ1-1, the full variable domain reads DTGVSQNPRHKITKRGQNVTFRCDPISEHNRLYWYRQTLGQGPEFLTYFQNEAQLEKSRLLSDRFSAERPKGSFSTLEIQRTEQGDSAMYLCASSLAPTDEAFFGQGTRLTVV.

The genes are TRBV19 and TRBJ2-6; 14 positions agree with TRBD2. This CDR3 is 20 amino acids long. J gave up 5 bases and V 5 bases, and 14 bases lay outside the gene matches. The germline CDR1 and CDR2 sequences are LNHDA and SQIVND (reference sequence). The CDR3 DNA reads as TGTGCCAGTAGTTCCGAAGGACTAGCGGGGGGCCCTTTCTGGGCCAACGTCCTGACTTTC. Translating it yields CASSSEGLAGGPFWANVLTF.

V gene TRBV5-4 combines with J gene TRBJ2-5; D might be TRBD2 (6 bases). The V end lost 5 bases, the J end lost 1 base, and 18 bases lay between the germline ends. Germline V CDR1 and CDR2: SGHNT, YYREEE (reference sequence). The CDR3 spans 16 residues. The CDR3 protein is CASSPSPFGGQETQYF. In DNA form, the CDR3 reads TGTGCCAGCAGTCCTAGCCCCTTCGGGGGCCAAGAGACCCAGTACTTC.

V and J are TRBV4-2 and TRBJ1-1; a weak D match, TRBD1 (5 bases). Germline assignment: CDR1 LGHNA and CDR2 YNFKEQ. This CDR3 spans 16 amino acids. V was clipped by 0 bases and J by 3 bases, with 14 bases between them. In DNA form, the CDR3 reads TGTGCCAGCAGCCAAGAGTTCTCGGCAGGGCACACTGAAGCTTTCTTT. Protein: CASSQEFSAGHTEAFF.

The gene calls are TRBV7-2 and TRBJ1-1; TRBD1 matches at 7 bases. Germline CDR1 reads SGHTA; CDR2 reads FQGNSA. V was pared by 5 bases and J by 1 base, with 4 bases of the junction left unmatched. The CDR3 runs to 14 residues. DNA of the CDR3: TGTGCCAGCAGCCCCCAGGGGGGGAACACTGAAGCTTTCTTT. It codes for CASSPQGGNTEAFF.

This clone has more than one count but fewer than ten. The rearrangement joins TRBV28 to TRBJ2-1, with D maybe TRBD2 (6 bases). The CDR3 sequence is 15 residues long. V lost 8 bases and J 4 bases, leaving 18 bases between the germline ends. CDR1 and CDR2 from the germline V gene are MDHEN and SYDVKM. In nucleotides, the CDR3 is TGTGCCAGCTCCCTCCAGGGACTTGAGTACAATGAGCAGTTCTTC. Translation: CASSLQGLEYNEQFF. Complete variable domain (other parts from reference TRBV28 and TRBJ2-1): DVKVTQSSRYLVKRTGEKVFLECVQDMDHENMFWYRQDPGLGLRLIYFSYDVKMKEKGDIPEGYSVSREKKERFSLILESASTNQTSMYLCASSLQGLEYNEQFFGPGTRLTVL.

This chain links TRBV6-5 with TRBJ1-2, with 8 bases fitting TRBD1. The CDR3 runs 14 residues. With V trimmed by 4 bases and J by 3 bases, 4 bases remained unmatched. The germline CDR1 and CDR2 sequences are MNHEY and SVGAGI. The CDR3 DNA is TGTGCCAGCAGTTTCGCGGACAGGGACTATGGCTACACCTTC. It translates to CASSFADRDYGYTF.

This sequence joins TRBV5-1 and TRBJ2-5, with 11 nucleotides matching TRBD1. J gave up 2 bases and V 0 bases, and 12 bases lay outside the gene matches. The germline gives CDR1 SGHRS, CDR2 YFSETQ. This CDR3 has 19 residues. Written as DNA, the CDR3 is TGCGCCAGCAGCTTGGCCGGGACAGGGGGGACTCCCCTTCAAGAGACCCAGTACTTC. It codes for CASSLAGTGGTPLQETQYF.

J is TRBJ2-7 and V is TRBV4-1; 9 nucleotides align to TRBD1. The CDR3 consists of 13 residues. Germline CDR1 and CDR2: MGHRA and YSYEKL. V lost 2 bases and J lost 5; bases outside the gene matches: 1. For the CDR3, the DNA is TGCGCCAGCAGCCAACGGACAGGGGACGAGCAGTACTTC. This codes for CASSQRTGDEQYF.

In the case of this clone: Its ends do not fully match the called genes, so a read error is possible. The chain joins TRBV7-7 to TRBJ2-3, with 7 bases lining up with TRBD2. CDR1 and CDR2 from the germline V gene are SSHAT and FNYEAQ (reference sequence). CDR3 size: 18 residues. The CDR3 DNA reads as TGTGCTAGCAGCTTAGCGGCCCTCGGGAGGTTTAGCACAGATACGCAGTATTTT. Amino acids: CASSLAALGRFSTDTQYF.